What follows are 3 T cell receptor beta chains derived from one specimen sequenced in a study of blood T cells in healthy people across ages. The second PCR ran roughly 7 to 12 cycles with a sample-barcoded 5' primer and J-beta primers. TCRdb processed the 5' RACE reads anew with MiXCR; each CDR3 protein has one entry. The table includes 1.5 million to 2 million distinct CDR3 sequences, around 42% detected once. The sequenced sample consisted of blood. These TCRs come from a human donor in good health.

The rearrangement joins TRBV7-2 to TRBJ2-4, with D perhaps TRBD1 or TRBD2 (5 bases each). The DNA end is a closer match to TRBJ2-7, so the J assignment may be wrong. The germline CDR1 and CDR2 sequences are SGHTA and FQGNSA. The CDR3 sequence is 16 residues long. The CDR3 region is CASSPGALKAGYEQYF. The CDR3 DNA reads as TGTGCCAGCAGCCCCGGGGCCCTCAAGGCGGGCTACGAGCAGTACTTC.

The sample holds a few counts of this clonotype. This chain connects TRBV13 to TRBJ2-5, with TRBD2 matching 7 bases. The CDR3 extends over 15 amino acids. Germline V CDR1 and CDR2: PRHDT, FYEKMQ (reference sequence). Trimming took 7 bases from V and 3 from J; bases not matched to a gene: 11. CDR3 coding DNA: TGTGCCAGCACTAATAGTGAGGCGGGGGAAGAGACCCAGTACTTC. Protein product: CASTNSEAGEETQYF.

This clonotype showed up just a few times. The chain joins TRBV4-3 to TRBJ1-2; no definite D call. The V end lost 4 bases, the J end lost 8 bases, and 20 bases lay between the germline ends. The CDR3 contains 15 residues. CDR1 and CDR2 from the germline V gene are LGHNA and YSLEER. CDR3 nucleotides: TGCGCCAGCAGCCCAAGATCAGGCTTCAGCCGCGGCTACACCTTC. Encoded protein: CASSPRSGFSRGYTF.